Only one count was recorded for the clone carrying this T cell receptor (beta chain). The target antigen is unknown. Generated by immunoSEQ multiplex PCR, the TCRdb table keeps only in-frame clones and is missing some. The table lists some 31,000 clones, around 82% of them singletons. This entry belongs to a study of lymphopenia after photon versus proton radiotherapy. Regarding the study as a whole: Post-nadir diversity loss with photons came from oligoclonal expansion, particularly CD8+ Temra cells. A bigger post-nadir fall in TCR diversity correlated inversely with survival time in deceased patients.

From germline, CDR1 is GTSNPN and CDR2 SVGIG (reference sequence). The CDR3 has 13 amino acids. Trimming took off 3 bases at V and 0 bases at J, with 6 bases between the two ends. This clonotype originated in a woman in her seventies with pancreatic cancer. The V and J genes are TRBV30 and TRBJ1-3; D gene uncertain. Sequencing used peripheral blood, obtained from a patient treated with proton-based radiotherapy. The CDR3 region is CAWRATSGNTIYF. In DNA form, the CDR3 reads TGTGCCTGGAGAGCTACCTCTGGAAACACCATATATTTT.